This paragraph covers one TCR beta chain sequence. Its antigen is undetermined. Molecular-barcoded quantitative 5'-RACE produced these TCR beta libraries. TCRdb passed the 5' RACE reads through MiXCR, listing each CDR3 protein once. The repertoire has 470,000 or so distinct CDR3 sequences, 26% of them found once; the top ten carry 0.75% to 0.9%. The sample is drawn from a study of CD8 T cells in ankylosing spondylitis. Study findings and constraints: Several highly homologous variants made up a TCR beta motif, and this motif appeared characteristic of ankylosing spondylitis blood.

The germline CDR1 and CDR2 sequences are SGHRS and YFSETQ. The CDR3 extends over 15 amino acids. J lost 7 bases, V lost 6 bases, and 14 bases had no gene match. J is TRBJ2-3 and V is TRBV5-1; 7 bases are shared with TRBD1. This receptor was identified in a male donor with ankylosing spondylitis. The specimen was blood, either unsorted or a sorted T cell fraction (not recorded which). The CDR3 nucleotides are TGCGCCAGCAACACACATACAGGGGTAGCGAATACGCAGTATTTT. This codes for CASNTHTGVANTQYF.